One T cell receptor beta chain is described in this entry. The antigen is unknown. Isolated RNA was reverse transcribed in full, so expressed TCRB transcripts were sequenced. Assay used: immunoSEQ multiplex PCR; TCRdb lists only in-frame clones, some missing. The repertoire holds 300,000 or so clones, with approximately 12% as singletons. The data originate from a study of beta chain features in type 1 diabetes. The wider study: Investigators examined 107,917,701 sorted cells across all samples. Regarding the study as a whole: Shorter TCRB CDR3s, moderately but significantly so, marked every one of the four CD4+ subsets in Type 1 diabetes patients.

Looked up from germline, CDR1 is MDHEN and CDR2 is SYDVKM. The CDR3 sequence is 15 residues long. The V gene lost 1 base and the J gene lost 6 bases, with 13 bases spanning the gap. The chain combines TRBV28 with TRBJ2-1; tentatively, D is TRBD2 (6 bases). Material: naive CD4+ T cells from blood. The clonotype originates from a young woman with type 1 diabetes. The CDR3 is CASSLSLAVSNEQFF. The CDR3 nucleotides are TGTGCCAGCAGTTTATCACTAGCCGTATCCAATGAGCAGTTCTTC.